The 2 T cell receptor beta chains in this list originate from one sample, sequenced in a study of blood T cell repertoires in COVID-19. TCRdb keeps only in-frame clones here, not all; method: immunoSEQ multiplex PCR. The sample yields some 300,000 clones, approximately 89% seen once. Sequencing used peripheral blood. The receptor set was obtained from a woman in her twenties or thirties who had recovered from COVID-19.

The V gene is TRBV5-1, the J gene TRBJ2-5; a weak D match, TRBD2 (6 bases). Trimming removed 3 bases at V and 2 bases at J, with 8 bases between. Per germline, CDR1 SGHRS and CDR2 YFSETQ. The CDR3 extends over 13 amino acids. CDR3 DNA: TGCGCCAGCAGCTCTGCGGGACAAGAGACCCAGTACTTC. As protein: CASSSAGQETQYF.

The chain has TRBV30 and TRBJ2-7; tentative D call: TRBD2 (6 bases). This CDR3 comprises 14 residues. V gave up 0 bases and J gave up 2 bases, with 11 bases separating them. Germline lookup yields CDR1 GTSNPN and CDR2 SVGIG (reference sequence). The CDR3 bases are TGTGCCTGGAGTGTCGGGGGTTTAACCTACGAGCAGTACTTC. This sequence encodes CAWSVGGLTYEQYF.